This TCR beta chain was obtained from a study of T cells in Graves' hyperthyroidism and ophthalmopathy. The investigators amplified TCR beta CDR3 regions from RNA transcripts. The TCR CDR3 was amplified in a first-round RT-PCR using the HTBI primer set. TCRdb fed the multiplex PCR reads into MiXCR, producing one record per CDR3 protein. Of roughly 630,000 distinct CDR3 sequences listed, around 16% were seen once; the top ten hold approximately 7%. It was uncontrolled infection, other autoimmune disease, pregnancy or lactation that excluded patients. This clonotype was observed a handful of times. Per the germline V gene, CDR1 is MNHEY and CDR2 is SVGEGT. CDR3 size: 12 residues. V was trimmed by 2 bases and J by 6 bases, leaving 7 bases between them.

The sample taken for sequencing was blood. This sequence joins TRBV6-2 or TRBV6-3 and TRBJ1-2; tentatively, D is TRBD1 (5 bases). This receptor was taken from a woman between 25 and 40 years old with Graves' hyperthyroidism. The CDR3 spells CASSYGGNGYTF. The CDR3 DNA reads TGTGCCAGCAGTTACGGGGGAAATGGCTACACCTTC.